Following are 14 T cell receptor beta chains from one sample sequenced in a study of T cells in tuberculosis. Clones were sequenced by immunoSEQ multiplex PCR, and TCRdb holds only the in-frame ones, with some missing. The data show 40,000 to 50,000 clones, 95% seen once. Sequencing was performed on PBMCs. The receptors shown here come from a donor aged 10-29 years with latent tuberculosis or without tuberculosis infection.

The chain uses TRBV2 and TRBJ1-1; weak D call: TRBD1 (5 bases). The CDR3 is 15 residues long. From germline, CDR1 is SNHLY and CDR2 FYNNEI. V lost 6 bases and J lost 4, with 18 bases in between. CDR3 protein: CASRTAYRFTTEAFF. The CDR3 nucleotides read TGTGCCAGCAGGACAGCGTACAGGTTTACCACTGAAGCTTTCTTT.

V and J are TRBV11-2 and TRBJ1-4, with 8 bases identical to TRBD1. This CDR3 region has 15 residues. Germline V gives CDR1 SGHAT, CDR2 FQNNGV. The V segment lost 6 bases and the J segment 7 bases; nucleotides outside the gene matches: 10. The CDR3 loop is CASRSLRGQGEKLFF. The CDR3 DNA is TGTGCCAGCAGATCCCTCAGGGGGCAGGGTGAAAAACTGTTTTTT.

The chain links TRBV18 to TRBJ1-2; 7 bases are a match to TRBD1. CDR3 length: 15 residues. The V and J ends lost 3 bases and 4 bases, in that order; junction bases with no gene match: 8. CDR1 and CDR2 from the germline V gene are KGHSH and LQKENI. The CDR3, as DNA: TGTGCCAGCTCACCGGGCAGGGGGGCGGCCTATGGCTACACCTTC. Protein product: CASSPGRGAAYGYTF.

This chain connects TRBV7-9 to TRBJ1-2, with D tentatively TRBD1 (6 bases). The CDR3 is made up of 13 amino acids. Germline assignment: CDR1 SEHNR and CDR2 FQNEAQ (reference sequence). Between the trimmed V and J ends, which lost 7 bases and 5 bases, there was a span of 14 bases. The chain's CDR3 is CASTRGGRYGYTF. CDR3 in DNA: TGTGCCAGCACCCGGGGGGGCAGGTATGGCTACACCTTC.

The CDR3 bases are TGTGCCACCAGCAGAGAGGGACAGGGAATGATGAACACTGAAGCTTTCTTT. Protein sequence: CATSREGQGMMNTEAFF. The rearrangement uses TRBV15 and TRBJ1-1, with TRBD1 identical over 9 bases. With 0 bases clipped from V and 0 bases from J, the junction kept 5 bases outside the gene matches. This CDR3 has 17 residues. CDR1 and CDR2 from the germline V gene are LNHNV and YYDKDF (reference sequence).

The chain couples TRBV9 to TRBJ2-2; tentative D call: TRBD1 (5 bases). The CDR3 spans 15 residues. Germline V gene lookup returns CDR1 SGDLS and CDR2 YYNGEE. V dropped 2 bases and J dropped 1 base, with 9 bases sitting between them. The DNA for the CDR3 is TGTGCCAGCAGCGTCGCTCAGGGGAACACCGGGGAGCTGTTTTTT. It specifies CASSVAQGNTGELFF.

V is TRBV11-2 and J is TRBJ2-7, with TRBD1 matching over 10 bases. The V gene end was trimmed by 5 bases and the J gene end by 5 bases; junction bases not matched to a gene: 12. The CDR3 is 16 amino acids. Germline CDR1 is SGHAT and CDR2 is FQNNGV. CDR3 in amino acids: CASSPRTGGISNEQYF. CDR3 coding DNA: TGTGCCAGCAGCCCACGGACAGGGGGAATAAGTAACGAGCAGTACTTC.

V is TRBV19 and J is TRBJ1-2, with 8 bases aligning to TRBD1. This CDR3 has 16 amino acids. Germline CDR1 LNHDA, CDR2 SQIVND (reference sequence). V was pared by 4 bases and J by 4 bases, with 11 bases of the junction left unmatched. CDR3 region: CASSKGQGPRSYGYTF. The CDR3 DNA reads TGTGCCAGTAGTAAAGGACAGGGACCCAGATCCTATGGCTACACCTTC.

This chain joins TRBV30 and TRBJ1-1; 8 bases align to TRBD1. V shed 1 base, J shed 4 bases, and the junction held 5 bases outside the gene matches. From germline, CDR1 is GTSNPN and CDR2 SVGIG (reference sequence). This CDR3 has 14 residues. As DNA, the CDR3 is TGTGCCTGGAGTGAGGGACAGGCGCGCACTGAAGCTTTCTTT. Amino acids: CAWSEGQARTEAFF. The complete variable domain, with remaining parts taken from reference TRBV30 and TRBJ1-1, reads SQTIHQWPATLVQPVGSPLSLECTVEGTSNPNLYWYRQAAGRGLQLLFYSVGIGQISSEVPQNLSASRPQDRQFILSSKKLLLSDSGFYLCAWSEGQARTEAFFGQGTRLTVV.

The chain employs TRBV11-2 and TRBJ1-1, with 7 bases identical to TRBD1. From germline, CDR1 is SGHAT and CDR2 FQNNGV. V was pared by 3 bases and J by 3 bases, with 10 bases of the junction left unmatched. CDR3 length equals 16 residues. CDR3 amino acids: CASSFFVRGIYTEAFF. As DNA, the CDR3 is TGTGCCAGCAGCTTTTTCGTCAGGGGGATCTACACTGAAGCTTTCTTT.

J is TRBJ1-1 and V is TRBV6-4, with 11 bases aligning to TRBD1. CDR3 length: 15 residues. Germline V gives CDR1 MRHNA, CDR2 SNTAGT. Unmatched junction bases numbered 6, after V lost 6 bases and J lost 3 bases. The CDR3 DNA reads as TGTGCCAGCAGCGGACAGGGGGCGTCTTACACTGAAGCTTTCTTT. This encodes CASSGQGASYTEAFF.

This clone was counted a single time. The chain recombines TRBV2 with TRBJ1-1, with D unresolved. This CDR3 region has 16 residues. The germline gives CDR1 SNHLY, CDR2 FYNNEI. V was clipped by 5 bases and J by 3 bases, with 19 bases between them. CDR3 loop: CASSQVLTTLDTEAFF. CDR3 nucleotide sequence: TGTGCCAGCAGTCAAGTCCTTACCACTTTAGACACTGAAGCTTTCTTT.

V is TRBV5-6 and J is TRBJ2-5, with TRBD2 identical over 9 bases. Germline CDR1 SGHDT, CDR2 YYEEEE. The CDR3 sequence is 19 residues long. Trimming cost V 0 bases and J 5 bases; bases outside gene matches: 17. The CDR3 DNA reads TGTGCCAGCAGCTTGGTCAGAGGGAGCAGCGGGGGGCCGAGGGAGACCCAGTACTTC. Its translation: CASSLVRGSSGGPRETQYF.

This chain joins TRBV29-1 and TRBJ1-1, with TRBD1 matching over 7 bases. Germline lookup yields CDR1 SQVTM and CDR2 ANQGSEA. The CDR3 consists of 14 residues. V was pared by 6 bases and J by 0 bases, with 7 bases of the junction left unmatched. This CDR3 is CSVPTGSVNTEAFF. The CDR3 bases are TGCAGCGTCCCGACAGGGTCTGTGAACACTGAAGCTTTCTTT.